This is a list of T cell receptor beta chains from one sample in a study of PD-1 blockade in mismatch repair-deficient tumors. Clones were read by immunoSEQ multiplex PCR, and TCRdb kept only the in-frame ones, dropping some. The data hold nearly 25,000 clones, with 83% observed a single time. The material sequenced was peripheral blood, taken 12 weeks after starting pembrolizumab. The receptors come from an adult with mismatch repair-deficient cancer. Both conserved end residues are part of each CDR3. D genes are given only for firm matches. Part of the rows lack a size; the others show once, few, many or a class for expanded clones.

CASSPRGTPSGRTDTQYF	TGTGCCAGCAGCCCACGGGGGACCCCTAGCGGGAGAACAGATACGCAGTATTTT	.	TRBJ2-3	TRBD2	TRBV7-2
CASSARVLNYGYTF	TGTGCCAGCAGCGCCAGGGTGTTGAACTATGGCTACACCTTC	.	TRBJ1-2	.	TRBV7-8
CASSFGGAMSEAFF	TGCGCCAGCAGCTTTGGGGGGGCGATGTCTGAAGCTTTCTTT	.	TRBJ1-1	.	TRBV5-1
CASSTKGWGNTGELFF	TGTGCCAGCAGTACCAAGGGGTGGGGAAACACCGGGGAGCTGTTTTTT	.	TRBJ2-2	.	TRBV28
CASSLSQTSFYEQYF	TGTGCCAGCAGCTTATCCCAGACTAGCTTCTACGAGCAGTACTTC	once	TRBJ2-7	TRBD2	TRBV11-2
CAWSVGGWELFF	TGTGCCTGGAGTGTAGGGGGATGGGAGCTGTTTTTT	once	TRBJ2-2	.	TRBV30
CASSIGGAEAFF	TGTGCCAGTAGTATAGGGGGAGCGGAGGCTTTCTTT	.	TRBJ1-1	.	TRBV19
CASSLTGRQETQYF	TGTGCCAGCAGCCTGACAGGGAGGCAAGAGACCCAGTACTTC	.	TRBJ2-5	.	TRBV2
CASSKDRGHRGAVF	TGTGCCAGCAGCAAAGACAGGGGACACCGGGGAGCTGTTTTT	.	TRBJ2-2	.	TRBV21-1
CASRRSENTEAFF	TGTGCCAGCAGAAGATCAGAGAACACTGAAGCTTTCTTT	.	TRBJ1-1	.	TRBV7-3
CASSDAYEQYF	TGTGCCAGCAGCGACGCCTACGAGCAGTACTTC	.	TRBJ2-7	.	TRBV11-3
CASSLLASGSGDTQYF	TGTGCCAGCAGCTTACTTGCTAGCGGGAGCGGAGATACGCAGTATTTT	once	TRBJ2-3	TRBD2	TRBV7-8
CASSPTNPIYGYTF	TGCGCCAGCAGCCCCACCAACCCTATATATGGCTACACCTTC	.	TRBJ1-2	.	TRBV5-1
CACPRLAGRNEQFF	TGTGCCTGTCCCCGACTAGCGGGAAGAAATGAGCAGTTCTTC	.	TRBJ2-1	TRBD2	TRBV30
CATSRDGDEQFF	TGTGCCACCAGCAGAGATGGGGATGAGCAGTTCTTC	medium-sized	TRBJ2-1	.	TRBV15
CASSLEAGADNEQFF	TGTGCCAGCAGCTTAGAAGCGGGAGCCGACAATGAGCAGTTCTTC	few	TRBJ2-1	TRBD2	TRBV11-2
CASSYSQNTDTQYF	TGTGCCAGCAGTTACTCCCAAAACACAGATACGCAGTATTTT	once	TRBJ2-3	.	TRBV6-5
CSAEGTGGGEQYF	TGCAGCGCCGAGGGGACAGGGGGCGGCGAGCAGTACTTC	once	TRBJ2-7	TRBD1	TRBV29-1
CSVSWGVRDTQYF	TGCAGCGTTAGTTGGGGGGTACGAGATACGCAGTATTTT	.	TRBJ2-3	.	TRBV29-1
CASSQVAGASYNEQFF	TGCGCCAGCAGCCAAGTAGCGGGAGCTTCCTACAATGAGCAGTTCTTC	.	TRBJ2-1	TRBD2	TRBV4-3
CSVAQGAKNIQYF	TGCAGCGTTGCTCAGGGGGCCAAAAACATTCAGTACTTC	.	TRBJ2-4	.	TRBV29-1
CASSDGRAGNEQFF	TGTGCCAGCAGTGACGGGAGGGCCGGCAATGAGCAGTTCTTC	.	TRBJ2-1	TRBD2	TRBV6-4
CASSVAKAGQGQDEQYF	TGTGCCAGCAGCGTAGCTAAGGCCGGACAGGGTCAAGACGAGCAGTACTTC	.	TRBJ2-7	TRBD1	TRBV9
CASSVPDTGELFF	TGTGCCAGCAGCGTACCAGACACCGGGGAGCTGTTTTTT	.	TRBJ2-2	.	TRBV9
CASSQDNQPQHF	TGTGCCAGCAGCCAGGATAATCAGCCCCAGCATTTT	.	TRBJ1-5	.	TRBV4-2
CASSPEQFF	TGTGCCAGCTCACCCGAGCAGTTCTTC	.	TRBJ2-1	.	TRBV18
CSVVAADPNTGELFF	TGCAGCGTTGTGGCGGCAGACCCGAACACCGGGGAGCTGTTTTTT	.	TRBJ2-2	.	TRBV29-1
CASSLGRGGSYEQYF	TGTGCCAGCAGCTTAGGTCGTGGGGGCTCCTACGAGCAGTACTTC	.	TRBJ2-7	.	TRBV7-3